Following are 17 T cell receptor beta chains from one sample sequenced in a study of blood T cell repertoires in COVID-19. Measured with immunoSEQ multiplex PCR; TCRdb has only the in-frame clones, and not every one. The table includes 150,000 to 200,000 clones, around 83% detected once. Sequencing was carried out using peripheral blood. Every receptor here comes from a woman between 70 and 85 years old who had recovered from COVID-19.

The chain couples TRBV10-3 to TRBJ2-7; D is possibly TRBD2 (5 bases). V lost 10 bases and J 4 bases, leaving 14 bases between the germline ends. This CDR3 has 12 residues. Looked up from germline, CDR1 is ENHRY and CDR2 is SYGVKD. This CDR3 is CATTREGYEQYF. The DNA for the CDR3 is TGTGCCACCACGAGGGAAGGGTACGAGCAGTACTTC.

V usage is TRBV11-3 and J usage is TRBJ2-1; 13 nucleotides line up with TRBD2. The CDR3 runs to 16 residues. Germline loops: CDR1 SGHNT, CDR2 YENEEA. Trimming cost V 5 bases and J 2 bases; bases outside gene matches: 3. The CDR3 here is CASSLGTSGAYNEQFF. The DNA of the CDR3 is TGTGCCAGCAGCCTGGGGACTAGCGGGGCCTACAATGAGCAGTTCTTC.

This sequence joins TRBV7-2 and TRBJ1-2; weak D call: TRBD1 (6 bases). This CDR3 has 13 amino acids. V was shortened by 5 bases and J by 4 bases, with 11 bases between the two germline ends. The germline V gene encodes CDR1 SGHTA and CDR2 FQGNSA. The CDR3: CASSQGNGYGYTF. DNA for the CDR3: TGTGCCAGCAGCCAGGGGAACGGCTATGGCTACACCTTC.

The chain couples TRBV28 to TRBJ1-2; D uncertain. This CDR3 is built from 15 residues. The germline V gene encodes CDR1 MDHEN and CDR2 SYDVKM. V was pared by 4 bases and J by 4 bases, with 16 bases between. Here the CDR3 reads CASSSALRPPYGYTF. CDR3 in DNA: TGTGCCAGCAGTTCCGCGCTGCGGCCCCCCTATGGCTACACCTTC.

V and J are TRBV7-9 and TRBJ2-1; no clear D. Germline V CDR1 and CDR2: SEHNR, FQNEAQ (reference sequence). Trimming left V 8 bases short and J 4 bases short, with 6 bases between. The CDR3 is 11 amino acids. CDR3 residues: CASSRYNEQFF. The DNA of the CDR3 is TGTGCCAGCTCACGGTACAATGAGCAGTTCTTC. The full variable domain, in which reference TRBV7-9 and TRBJ2-1 provide the parts outside the CDR3, is DTGVSQNPRHKITKRGQNVTFRCDPISEHNRLYWYRQTLGQGPEFLTYFQNEAQLEKSRLLSDRFSAERPKGSFSTLEIQRTEQGDSAMYLCASSRYNEQFFGPGTRLTVL.

This clone was counted only a few times. The chain links TRBV20-1 to TRBJ2-7; a possible D gene is TRBD2 (5 bases). Trimming left V 3 bases short and J 2 bases short, with 5 bases between. Germline loops: CDR1 DFQATT, CDR2 SNEGSKA (reference sequence). The CDR3 has 11 residues. In DNA, the CDR3 is TGCAGTGCTAGGACTACCTACGAGCAGTACTTC. Residues: CSARTTYEQYF.

The chain recombines TRBV5-1 with TRBJ2-7; 7 bases fit TRBD2. Trimming took 2 bases from V and 4 from J; bases not matched to a gene: 9. Germline V gives CDR1 SGHRS, CDR2 YFSETQ. CDR3 length equals 15 residues. The CDR3 is CASSFGLADGYEQYF. As DNA, the CDR3 is TGCGCCAGCAGCTTCGGGCTAGCGGACGGTTACGAGCAGTACTTC.

The chain carries TRBV9 and TRBJ1-3, with D uncertain. Germline values: CDR1 SGDLS, CDR2 YYNGEE. V was clipped by 3 bases and J by 0 bases, with 10 bases between them. The CDR3 consists of 15 residues. The CDR3 sequence is CASSAPGISGNTIYF. The CDR3 DNA reads TGTGCCAGCAGCGCCCCGGGTATCTCTGGAAACACCATATATTTT.

This chain uses TRBV6-5 with TRBJ1-1, with D possibly being TRBD1 (5 bases). CDR1 is MNHEY, CDR2 SVGAGI, per germline. The CDR3 consists of 15 residues. The germline V and J ends were trimmed by 2 bases and 4 bases, with 14 bases remaining between them. The chain's CDR3 is CASSYPSGRGTEAFF. The DNA of the CDR3 is TGTGCCAGCAGTTACCCCTCGGGGCGGGGCACTGAAGCTTTCTTT.

The chain uses TRBV30 and TRBJ2-5, with 8 nucleotides matching TRBD2. This CDR3 spans 13 amino acids. In germline, CDR1 is GTSNPN, CDR2 SVGIG (reference sequence). V dropped 4 bases and J dropped 7; count of bases not matched to a gene: 8. The CDR3 DNA reads TGTGCCTGGACCCTAGCGGGCTGGGGGACCCAGTACTTC. Its translation: CAWTLAGWGTQYF. The full variable domain, in which reference TRBV30 and TRBJ2-5 provide the parts outside the CDR3, is SQTIHQWPATLVQPVGSPLSLECTVEGTSNPNLYWYRQAAGRGLQLLFYSVGIGQISSEVPQNLSASRPQDRQFILSSKKLLLSDSGFYLCAWTLAGWGTQYFGPGTRLLVL.

CDR3 amino acids: CASSPLADSGETQYF. The CDR3 bases are TGTGCCAGTAGCCCACTAGCTGACTCGGGAGAGACCCAGTACTTC. The rearrangement joins TRBV19 to TRBJ2-5; TRBD2 might be the D (6 bases). Deletions cut 6 bases from V and 4 bases from J, with 18 bases between. CDR1 is LNHDA, CDR2 SQIVND, per germline (reference sequence). This CDR3 has 15 amino acids.

The V gene is TRBV27, the J gene TRBJ2-7, with 10 bases aligning to TRBD1. The CDR3 runs 14 residues. Germline V gene data show CDR1 as MNHEY and CDR2 as SMNVEV (reference sequence). After removal of 6 bases from V and 5 bases from J, the junction contained 7 bases not matched to a gene. CDR3 nucleotide sequence: TGTGCCAGCAGCCACGGACAGGGGGTCCACGAGCAGTACTTC. This gives the protein CASSHGQGVHEQYF.

The J gene is TRBJ2-3, the V gene TRBV29-1, with D possibly being TRBD1 (5 bases). Between the trimmed V and J ends, which lost 7 bases and 2 bases, there was a span of 10 bases. Germline CDR1 and CDR2: SQVTM and ANQGSEA. This CDR3 is built from 12 residues. CDR3 in amino acids: CSDRQFTDTQYF. In DNA form, the CDR3 reads TGCAGCGATCGACAGTTCACAGATACGCAGTATTTT.

CDR3 coding DNA: TGTGCCACTGTGGGGGCCCTGACTAAAAACACCGGGGAGCTGTTTTTT. Its protein product is CATVGALTKNTGELFF. The J gene is TRBJ2-2, the V gene TRBV19; TRBD1 might be the D (6 bases). The CDR3 length is 16 residues. In germline, CDR1 is LNHDA, CDR2 SQIVND (reference sequence). V lost 10 bases, J lost 2 bases, and 20 bases lay in between. The variable domain in full, completed from reference TRBV19 and TRBJ2-2, reads DGGITQSPKYLFRKEGQNVTLSCEQNLNHDAMYWYRQDPGQGLRLIYYSQIVNDFQKGDIAEGYSVSREKKESFPLTVTSAQKNPTAFYLCATVGALTKNTGELFFGEGSRLTVL.

This clone occurred once. The chain combines TRBV3-1 (or the pseudogene TRBV3-2) with TRBJ2-2, with D perhaps matching TRBD2 (5 bases). This CDR3 spans 16 amino acids. Trimming took 4 bases from V and 4 from J, leaving 16 bases between them. CDR1 is LGHDT and CDR2 is YNNKEL in the germline V gene (reference sequence). DNA of the CDR3: TGTGCCAGCAGCCCTCGACGGGGTTTGGTCACCGGGGAGCTGTTTTTT. It is translated as CASSPRRGLVTGELFF.

The gene calls are TRBV3-1 (or the pseudogene TRBV3-2) and TRBJ2-7, with D perhaps TRBD2 (6 bases). CDR3 length: 12 residues. Germline V gene data show CDR1 as LGHDT and CDR2 as YNNKEL (reference sequence). With 2 bases removed from V and 11 bases from J, the gap between germline ends came to 13 bases. CDR3 residues: CASSQSRDLKYF. In DNA, the CDR3 is TGTGCCAGCAGCCAATCTCGGGACTTGAAGTACTTC.

There are a few counts of this clone. The chain combines TRBV5-1 with TRBJ1-2; 7 bases map to TRBD1. Per the germline V gene, CDR1 is SGHRS and CDR2 is YFSETQ. V lost 4 bases to trimming and J lost 2 bases; unmatched junction nucleotides: 2. The CDR3 extends over 13 amino acids. The CDR3 is CASSPGQNYGYTF. CDR3 in DNA: TGCGCCAGCAGCCCGGGACAGAACTATGGCTACACCTTC. The full variable domain, its missing parts supplied by reference TRBV5-1 and TRBJ1-2, is KAGVTQTPRYLIKTRGQQVTLSCSPISGHRSVSWYQQTPGQGLQFLFEYFSETQRNKGNFPGRFSGRQFSNSRSEMNVSTLELGDSALYLCASSPGQNYGYTFGSGTRLTVV.